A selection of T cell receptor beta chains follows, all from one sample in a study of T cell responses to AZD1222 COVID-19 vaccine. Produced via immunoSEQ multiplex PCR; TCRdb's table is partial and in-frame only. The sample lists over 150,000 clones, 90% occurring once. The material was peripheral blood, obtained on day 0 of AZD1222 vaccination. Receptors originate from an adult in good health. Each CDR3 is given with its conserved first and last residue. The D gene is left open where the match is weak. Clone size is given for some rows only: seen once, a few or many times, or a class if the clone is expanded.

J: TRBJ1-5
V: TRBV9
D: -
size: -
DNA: TGTGCCAGCAGCGTAGGAGTGTTAGGCAATCAGCCCCAGCATTTT
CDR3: CASSVGVLGNQPQHF

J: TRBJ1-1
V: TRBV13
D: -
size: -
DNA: TGTGCCAGCAGCCCCTCGGGGGTGAACACTGAAGCTTTCTTT
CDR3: CASSPSGVNTEAFF

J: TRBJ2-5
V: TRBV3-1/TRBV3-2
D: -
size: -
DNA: TGTGCCAGCAGCCCCCAGGAAGAGACCCAGTACTTC
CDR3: CASSPQEETQYF

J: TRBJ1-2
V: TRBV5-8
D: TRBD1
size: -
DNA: TGTGCCAGCAGCTTGGAGGGGGCCCCGCCGATCTATGGCTACACCTTC
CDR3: CASSLEGAPPIYGYTF

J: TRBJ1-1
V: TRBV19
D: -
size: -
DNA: TGTGCCAGTAGCCGCAACGGATCCCCCAAGGGAGCTTTCTTT
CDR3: CASSRNGSPKGAFF

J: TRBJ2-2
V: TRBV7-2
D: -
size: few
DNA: TGTGCCAGCAGCTTAGATTCGCCCCCCGGGGAGCTGTTTTTT
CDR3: CASSLDSPPGELFF

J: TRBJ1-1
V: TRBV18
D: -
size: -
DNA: TGTGCCAGCTCACGGTCTCAAACGGGGAACACTGAAGCTTTCTTT
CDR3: CASSRSQTGNTEAFF

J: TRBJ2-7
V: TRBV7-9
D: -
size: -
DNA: TGTGCCAGCAGCTCGAGACTAGGGCGCGCCTACGAGCAGTACTTC
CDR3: CASSSRLGRAYEQYF

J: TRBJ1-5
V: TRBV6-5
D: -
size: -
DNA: TGTGCCAGCAGCCAAGTACGAAATCAGCCCCAGCATTTT
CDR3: CASSQVRNQPQHF

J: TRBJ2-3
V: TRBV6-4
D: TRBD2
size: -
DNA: TGTGCCAGCAGTCCCGTACTAGCGGGGGGCACAGATACGCAGTATTTT
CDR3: CASSPVLAGGTDTQYF

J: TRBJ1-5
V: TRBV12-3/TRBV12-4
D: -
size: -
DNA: TGTGCCAGCAGTTTAGGAACCAATCAGCCCCAGCATTTT
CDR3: CASSLGTNQPQHF

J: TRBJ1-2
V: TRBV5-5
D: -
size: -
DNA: TGTGCCAGCAGCTTTGGGACGGATGGCTACACCTTC
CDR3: CASSFGTDGYTF

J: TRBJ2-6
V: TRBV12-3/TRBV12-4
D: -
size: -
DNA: TGTGCCAGCGACTCTTCTGGGGCCAACGTCCTGACTTTC
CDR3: CASDSSGANVLTF

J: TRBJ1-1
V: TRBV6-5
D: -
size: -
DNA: TGTGCCAGCACCCAAGTAACTAGCACTGAAGCTTTCTTT
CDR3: CASTQVTSTEAFF

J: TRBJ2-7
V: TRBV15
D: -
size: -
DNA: TGTGCCACCAGCAGAGATTGGCCAGTCCAAGGTGACGAGCAGTACTTC
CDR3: CATSRDWPVQGDEQYF

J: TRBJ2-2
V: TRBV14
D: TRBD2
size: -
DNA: TGTGCCAGCAGCCAACGAGCGGGGGGGCAATTGGCCGGGGAGCTGTTTTTT
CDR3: CASSQRAGGQLAGELFF

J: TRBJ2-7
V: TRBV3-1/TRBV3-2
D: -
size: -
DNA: TGTGCCAGCAGCCATTCTCCTCACCAGGAGCAGTACTTC
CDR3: CASSHSPHQEQYF

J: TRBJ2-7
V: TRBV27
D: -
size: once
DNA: TGTGCCAGCAGTTTAGGGCCCACCTACGAGCAGTACTTC
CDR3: CASSLGPTYEQYF

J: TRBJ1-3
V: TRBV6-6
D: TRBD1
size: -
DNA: TGTGCCAGCAGTCAGGGACAGGTCCCGACCTCTGGAAACACCATATATTTT
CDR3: CASSQGQVPTSGNTIYF

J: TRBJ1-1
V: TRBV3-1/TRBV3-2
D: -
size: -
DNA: TGTGCCAGCAGCCAACCCGGTTACACTGAAGCTTTCTTT
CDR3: CASSQPGYTEAFF

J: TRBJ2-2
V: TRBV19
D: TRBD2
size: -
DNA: TGTGCCAGTAGTGTGGGACTAGCGGCCGGGGAGCTGTTTTTT
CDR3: CASSVGLAAGELFF

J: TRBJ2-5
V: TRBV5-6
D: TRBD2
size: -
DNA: TGTGCCAGCAGACCGTTAGCGGGGGCAAAGACCCAGTACTTC
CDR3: CASRPLAGAKTQYF

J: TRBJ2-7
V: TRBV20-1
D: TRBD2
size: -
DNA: TGCAGTGCTAGTTCTCTAGCGGGGGGTGCTTTATACGAGCAGTACTTC
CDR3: CSASSLAGGALYEQYF

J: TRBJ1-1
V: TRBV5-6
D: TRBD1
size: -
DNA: TGTGCCAGCAGACGACAGGGTTCGAACACTGAAGCTTTCTTT
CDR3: CASRRQGSNTEAFF

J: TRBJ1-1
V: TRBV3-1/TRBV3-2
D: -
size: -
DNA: TGTGCCAGCATAGGGGGGTCGAACACTGAAGCTTTCTTT
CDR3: CASIGGSNTEAFF

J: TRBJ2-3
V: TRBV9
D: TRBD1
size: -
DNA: TGTGCCAGCAGCGTAGAGGCGACAGGGGTGACAGATACGCAGTATTTT
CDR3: CASSVEATGVTDTQYF

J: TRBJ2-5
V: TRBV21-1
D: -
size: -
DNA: TGTGCCAGCAGCATAGACGGACGTGGTAGAAGGACGATCCCAATCCAAGAGACCCAGTACTTC
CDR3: CASSIDGRGRRTIPIQETQYF

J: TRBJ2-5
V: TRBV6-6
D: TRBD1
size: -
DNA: TGTGCCAGCAGTTACCCGGGACAGGGCACAGAGACCCAGTACTTC
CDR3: CASSYPGQGTETQYF

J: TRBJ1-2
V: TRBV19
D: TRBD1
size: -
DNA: TGTGCCAGTAGTCCGCGACAGGGGAAGGGCCACTTC
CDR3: CASSPRQGKGHF

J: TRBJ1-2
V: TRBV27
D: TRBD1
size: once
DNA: TGTGCCAGCAGTCTGGGGACAGCTTATGGCTACACCTTC
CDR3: CASSLGTAYGYTF

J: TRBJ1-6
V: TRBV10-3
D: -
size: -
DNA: TGTGCCATCAAGGGAGGGAGCGGGGATCGGGGAGCTTATAATTCACCCCTCCACTTT
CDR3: CAIKGGSGDRGAYNSPLHF

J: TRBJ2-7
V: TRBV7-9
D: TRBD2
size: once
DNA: TGTGCCAGCAGCTCGAATTTAGCGGGGGGGCCCCGCTACGAGCAGTACTTC
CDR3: CASSSNLAGGPRYEQYF

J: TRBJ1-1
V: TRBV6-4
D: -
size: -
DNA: TGTGCCAGCAGTGACTCAGTAGGGGACGGGGCTTTCTTT
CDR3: CASSDSVGDGAFF

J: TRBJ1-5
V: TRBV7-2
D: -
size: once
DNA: TGTGCCAGCAGCTTAGTCTCGGGGGGTTCTTTTCAGCCCCAGCATTTT
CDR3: CASSLVSGGSFQPQHF

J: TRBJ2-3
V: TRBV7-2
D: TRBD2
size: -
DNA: TGTGCCAGCAGCTTCACAGCGGGGGGGTGGGCAGATACGCAGTATTTT
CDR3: CASSFTAGGWADTQYF

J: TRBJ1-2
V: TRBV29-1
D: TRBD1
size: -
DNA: TGCAGCGTTGTTCAGGGGGAAGGGTATGGCTACACCTTC
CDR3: CSVVQGEGYGYTF

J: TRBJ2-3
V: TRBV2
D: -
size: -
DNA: TGTGCCAGCAGTGATGCGCTTTCCACAGATACGCAGTATTTT
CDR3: CASSDALSTDTQYF

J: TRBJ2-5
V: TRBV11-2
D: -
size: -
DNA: TGTGCCAGCAGCTTAAGCAGGGAGGAGACCCAGTACTTC
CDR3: CASSLSREETQYF

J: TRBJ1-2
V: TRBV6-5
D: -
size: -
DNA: TGTGCCAGCAGTTACTCCCCCATGCGGGGCAACTATGGCTACACCTTC
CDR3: CASSYSPMRGNYGYTF

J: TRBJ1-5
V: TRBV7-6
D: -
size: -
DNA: TGTGCCAGCAGCTTAGCCCCCCCGGGTAGGGGGAGCAATCAGCCCCAGCATTTT
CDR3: CASSLAPPGRGSNQPQHF

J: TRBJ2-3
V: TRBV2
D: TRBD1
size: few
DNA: TGTGCCAGCAGTGGAGGGGGCACCAGCACAGATACGCAGTATTTT
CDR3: CASSGGGTSTDTQYF

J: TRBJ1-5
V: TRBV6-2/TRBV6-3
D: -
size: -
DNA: TGTGCCAGCAGTCCACAGGGATTTCAGCCCCAGCATTTT
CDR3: CASSPQGFQPQHF

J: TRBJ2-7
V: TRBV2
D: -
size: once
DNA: TGTGCCAGCAGTACAAAAGGGGAGCAGTACTTC
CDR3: CASSTKGEQYF

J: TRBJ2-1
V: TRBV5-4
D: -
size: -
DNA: TGTGCCAGCAGCTCCCGTCGCGGGCGGGCGCAGTTCTTC
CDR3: CASSSRRGRAQFF

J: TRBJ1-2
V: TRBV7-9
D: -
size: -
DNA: TGTGCCAGCAGCTCCGCGTCAGGGCGTGAATATGGCTACACCTTC
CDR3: CASSSASGREYGYTF

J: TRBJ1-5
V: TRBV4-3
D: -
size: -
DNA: TGCGCCAGCAGCCAAGGTCCGAATCAGCCCCAGCATTTT
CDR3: CASSQGPNQPQHF

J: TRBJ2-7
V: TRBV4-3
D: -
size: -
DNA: TGCGCCAGCAGCCAAGGTCTCGGAGGTACGTCCTACGAGCAGTACTTC
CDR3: CASSQGLGGTSYEQYF

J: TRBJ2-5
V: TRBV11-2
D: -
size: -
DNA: TGTGCCAGCAGCTTAGGGGCGGAAAACCAAGAGACCCAGTACTTC
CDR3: CASSLGAENQETQYF

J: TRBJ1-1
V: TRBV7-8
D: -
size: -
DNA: TGTGCCAGCAGCCAAGTGGTTTCTGAAGCTTTCTTT
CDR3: CASSQVVSEAFF

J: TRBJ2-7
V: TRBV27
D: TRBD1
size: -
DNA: TGTGCCAGCAGTTTATCGAGGGACAGCCCCTACGAGCAGTACTTC
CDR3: CASSLSRDSPYEQYF